The clone carrying this T cell receptor (beta chain) was observed at least ten times. TCR alpha and beta CDR3 regions were amplified from RNA using iRepertoire nested multiplex PCR. TCRdb redid the calling of the multiplex PCR reads with MiXCR, one entry per CDR3 protein. The table records about 94,000 distinct CDR3 sequences, 23% of them present only once. The sample is drawn from a study of glioma-infiltrating T cells. The specimen sequenced was glioma tissue, nonneoplastic brain tissue, or PBMCs (not recorded which). The receptor comes from a human donor with low-grade glioma or glioblastoma, undergoing nonglioma brain surgery, or in good health (not recorded which).

CDR3 residues: CASSYSIGGQGSYEQYF. DNA of the CDR3: TGTGCCAGCAGTTACTCGATAGGGGGACAGGGCTCCTACGAGCAGTACTTC. J is TRBJ2-7 and V is TRBV6-6, with 9 bases fitting TRBD1. V gave up 0 bases and J gave up 0 bases; unmatched junction bases: 6. The CDR3 spans 17 residues. The V gene's germline CDR1 is MNHNY and CDR2 SVGAGI (reference sequence).